This T cell receptor beta chain was sequenced in a study of blood T cell repertoires in COVID-19. TCRdb's copy holds only in-frame clones and misses some; the assay was immunoSEQ multiplex PCR. The sample lists about 380,000 clones, around 89% occurring once. V was shortened by 3 bases and J by 8 bases, with 7 bases between the two germline ends. From germline, CDR1 is KGHSH and CDR2 LQKENI. The CDR3 contains 12 residues. This clone has only one observation. V and J are TRBV18 and TRBJ2-2; D gene unclear. Specimen: PBMCs or T cells enriched from blood (not recorded which). The TCR sequence derives from a woman younger than 35 who had recovered from COVID-19. CDR3 in DNA: TGTGCCAGCTCACCGGTGGCAGGGGAGCTGTTTTTT. Its translation is CASSPVAGELFF.